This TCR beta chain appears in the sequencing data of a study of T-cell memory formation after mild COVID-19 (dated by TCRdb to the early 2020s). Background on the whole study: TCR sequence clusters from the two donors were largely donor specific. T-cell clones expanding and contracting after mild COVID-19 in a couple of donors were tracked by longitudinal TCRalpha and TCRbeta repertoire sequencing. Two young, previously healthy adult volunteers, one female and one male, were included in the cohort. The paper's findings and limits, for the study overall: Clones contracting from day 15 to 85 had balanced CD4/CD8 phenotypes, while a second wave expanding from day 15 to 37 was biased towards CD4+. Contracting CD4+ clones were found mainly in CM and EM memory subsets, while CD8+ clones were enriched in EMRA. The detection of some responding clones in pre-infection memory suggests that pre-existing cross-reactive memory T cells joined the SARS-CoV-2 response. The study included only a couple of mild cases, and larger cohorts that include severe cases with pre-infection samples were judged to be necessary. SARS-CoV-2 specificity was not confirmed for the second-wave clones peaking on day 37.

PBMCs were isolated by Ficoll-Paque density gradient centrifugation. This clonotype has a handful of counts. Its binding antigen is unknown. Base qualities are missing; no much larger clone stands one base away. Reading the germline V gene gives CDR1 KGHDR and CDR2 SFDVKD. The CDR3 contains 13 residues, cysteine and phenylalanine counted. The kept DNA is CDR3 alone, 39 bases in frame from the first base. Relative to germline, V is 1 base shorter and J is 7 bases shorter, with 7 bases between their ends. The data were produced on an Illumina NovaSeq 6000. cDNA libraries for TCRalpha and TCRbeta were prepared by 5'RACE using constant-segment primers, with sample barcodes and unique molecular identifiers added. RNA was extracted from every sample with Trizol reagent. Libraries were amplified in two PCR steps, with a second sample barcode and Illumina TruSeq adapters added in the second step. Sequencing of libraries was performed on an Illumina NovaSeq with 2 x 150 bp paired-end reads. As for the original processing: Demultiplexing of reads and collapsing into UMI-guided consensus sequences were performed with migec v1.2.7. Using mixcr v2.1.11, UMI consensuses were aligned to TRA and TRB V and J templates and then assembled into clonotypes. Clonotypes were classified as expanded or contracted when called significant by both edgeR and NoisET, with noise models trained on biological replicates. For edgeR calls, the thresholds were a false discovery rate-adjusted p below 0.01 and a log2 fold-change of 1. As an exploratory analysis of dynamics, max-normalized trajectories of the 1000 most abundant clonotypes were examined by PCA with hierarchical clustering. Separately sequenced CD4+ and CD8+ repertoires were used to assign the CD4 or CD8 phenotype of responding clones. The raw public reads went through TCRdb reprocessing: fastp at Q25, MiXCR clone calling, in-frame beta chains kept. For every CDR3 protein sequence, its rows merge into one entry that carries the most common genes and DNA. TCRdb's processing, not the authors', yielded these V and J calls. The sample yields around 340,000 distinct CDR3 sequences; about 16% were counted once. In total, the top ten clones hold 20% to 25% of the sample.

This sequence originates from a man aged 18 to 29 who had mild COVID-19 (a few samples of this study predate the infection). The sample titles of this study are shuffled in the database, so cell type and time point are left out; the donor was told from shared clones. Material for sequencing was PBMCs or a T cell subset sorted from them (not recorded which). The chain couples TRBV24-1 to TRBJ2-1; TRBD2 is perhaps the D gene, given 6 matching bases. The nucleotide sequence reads TGTGCCACCAGTGATTTAGGAGGGAATGAGCAGTTCTTC. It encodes CATSDLGGNEQFF.